This TCR beta chain derives from a study of T cells in Graves' hyperthyroidism and ophthalmopathy. Between the trimmed V and J ends, which lost 4 bases and 5 bases, there was a span of 11 bases. Germline V CDR1 and CDR2: SEHNR, FQNEAQ (reference sequence). This CDR3 is built from 13 residues. From RNA transcripts, TCR beta CDR3 regions were amplified. Initially, a first-round RT-PCR of the TCR CDR3 employed the HTBI primer set. TCRdb ran MiXCR on the multiplex PCR reads and lists one entry per CDR3 protein. The sample lists about 840,000 distinct CDR3 sequences; over 35% were seen once. The material sequenced was blood. The TCR was taken from a man aged 18 to 35 with Graves' hyperthyroidism. The chain combines TRBV7-9 with TRBJ1-1; tentative D call: TRBD1 (6 bases). CDR3 amino acids: CASSSRQATEAFF. In DNA, the CDR3 is TGTGCCAGCAGCTCCAGACAGGCGACTGAAGCTTTCTTT.